The source of this TCR beta chain is a study of blood T cell repertoires in COVID-19. Study in general: Acute and convalescent COVID-19 samples came from the United States, Italy and Spain. T cells, B-cell-depleted T cells, or PBMCs supplied cDNA or gDNA.

In the authors' workflow: The authors estimated nucleated cell counts from reference gene primer amplification. The data were produced by immunoSEQ multiplex PCR, yet TCRdb's version contains in-frame clones alone and is incomplete. The D gene and trimming were derived from the DNA, and the V and J assignments and clone size from that table. There are some 270,000 clones in the sample; around nine tenths occur only once, and under 2% lies in the top ten. Trimming pared 4 bases from V and 0 bases from J, leaving 15 bases between. Germline CDR1 LNHDA, CDR2 SQIVND (reference sequence). This CDR3 is 16 amino acids long.

The sample comprised peripheral blood. The chain has TRBV19 and TRBJ1-1; D unclear. The clonotype originates from a woman aged 60-70 years who had recovered from COVID-19. The chain's CDR3 is CASSSPSQVLNTEAFF. CDR3 in DNA: TGTGCCAGTAGTAGCCCCTCTCAGGTGCTGAACACTGAAGCTTTCTTT.